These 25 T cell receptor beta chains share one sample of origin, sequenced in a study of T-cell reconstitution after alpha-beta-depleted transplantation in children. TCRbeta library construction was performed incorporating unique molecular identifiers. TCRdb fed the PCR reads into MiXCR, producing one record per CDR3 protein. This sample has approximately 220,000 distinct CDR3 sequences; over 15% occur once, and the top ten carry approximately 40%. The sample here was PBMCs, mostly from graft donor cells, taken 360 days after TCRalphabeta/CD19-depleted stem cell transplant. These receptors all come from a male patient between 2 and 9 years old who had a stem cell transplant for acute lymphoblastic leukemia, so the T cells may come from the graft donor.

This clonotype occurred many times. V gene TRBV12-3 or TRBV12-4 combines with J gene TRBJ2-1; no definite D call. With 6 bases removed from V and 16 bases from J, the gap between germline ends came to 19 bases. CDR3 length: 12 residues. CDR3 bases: TGTGCCAGCAGCCCCTCCGCCGCTTACCAATTCTTC. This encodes CASSPSAAYQFF.

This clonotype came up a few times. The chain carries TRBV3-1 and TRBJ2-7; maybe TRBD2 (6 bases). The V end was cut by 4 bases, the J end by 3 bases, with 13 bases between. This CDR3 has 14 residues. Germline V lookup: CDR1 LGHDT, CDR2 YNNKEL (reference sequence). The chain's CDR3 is CASSLTGARYEQYF. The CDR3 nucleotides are TGTGCCAGCAGCCTTACGGGAGCTCGCTACGAGCAGTACTTC.

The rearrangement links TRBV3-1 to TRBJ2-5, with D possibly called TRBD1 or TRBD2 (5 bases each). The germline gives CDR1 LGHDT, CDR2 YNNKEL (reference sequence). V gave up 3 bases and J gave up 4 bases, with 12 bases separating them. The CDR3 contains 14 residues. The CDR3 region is CASSQGTLGETQYF. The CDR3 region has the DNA TGTGCCAGCAGCCAGGGGACCCTGGGAGAGACCCAGTACTTC.

DNA for the CDR3: TGTGCCAGCAGCTCCCAGTCAAGCTCAACTGAAGCTTTCTTT. Translation: CASSSQSSSTEAFF. This chain joins TRBV7-9 and TRBJ1-1, with D unclear. V was cut by 4 bases and J by 5 bases, with 14 bases left in between. This CDR3 has 14 residues. CDR1 is SEHNR and CDR2 is FQNEAQ in the germline V gene (reference sequence).

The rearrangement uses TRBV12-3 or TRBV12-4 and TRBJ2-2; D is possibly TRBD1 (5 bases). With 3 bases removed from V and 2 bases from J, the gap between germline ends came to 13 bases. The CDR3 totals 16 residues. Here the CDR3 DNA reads TGTGCCAGCAGTTTTACGGTAGACAGTAACACCGGGGAGCTGTTTTTT. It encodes CASSFTVDSNTGELFF.

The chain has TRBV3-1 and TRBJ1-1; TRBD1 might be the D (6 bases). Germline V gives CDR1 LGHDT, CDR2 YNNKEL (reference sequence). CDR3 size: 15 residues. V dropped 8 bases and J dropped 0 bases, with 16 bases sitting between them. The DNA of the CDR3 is TGTGCCAGCGCAAAATCGACAGGAATGAACACTGAAGCTTTCTTT. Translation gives CASAKSTGMNTEAFF. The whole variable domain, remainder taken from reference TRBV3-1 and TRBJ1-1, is DTAVSQTPKYLVTQMGNDKSIKCEQNLGHDTMYWYKQDSKKFLKIMFSYNNKELIINETVPNRFSPKSPDKAHLNLHINSLELGDSAVYFCASAKSTGMNTEAFFGQGTRLTVV.

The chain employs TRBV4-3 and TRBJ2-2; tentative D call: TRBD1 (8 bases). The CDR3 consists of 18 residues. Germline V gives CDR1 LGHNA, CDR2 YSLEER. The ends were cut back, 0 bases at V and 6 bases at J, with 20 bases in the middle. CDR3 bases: TGCGCCAGCAGCCAAGATAAGATGTGGACAGGGAGGGCCGGGGAGCTGTTTTTT. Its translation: CASSQDKMWTGRAGELFF.

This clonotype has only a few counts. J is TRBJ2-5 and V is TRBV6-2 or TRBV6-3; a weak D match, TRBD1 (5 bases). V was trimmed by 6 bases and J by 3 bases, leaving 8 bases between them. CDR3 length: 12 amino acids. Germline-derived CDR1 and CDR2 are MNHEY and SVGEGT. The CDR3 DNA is TGTGCCAGCAGGCTGGACAAAGAGACCCAGTACTTC. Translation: CASRLDKETQYF.

This CDR3 reads CASSPRGGGASTDTQYF. DNA for the CDR3: TGTGCCAGCAGCCCCCGGGGGGGCGGAGCCAGCACAGATACGCAGTATTTT. The genes are TRBV9 and TRBJ2-3, with 8 bases that match TRBD2. V lost 4 bases and J lost 0; bases outside the gene matches: 10. The CDR3 consists of 17 residues. Germline assignment: CDR1 SGDLS and CDR2 YYNGEE.

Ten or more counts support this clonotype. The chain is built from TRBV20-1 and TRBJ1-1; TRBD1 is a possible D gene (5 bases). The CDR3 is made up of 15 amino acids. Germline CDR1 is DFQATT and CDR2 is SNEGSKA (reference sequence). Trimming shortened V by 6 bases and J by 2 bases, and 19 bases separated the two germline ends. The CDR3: CSATQRPGLNTEAFF. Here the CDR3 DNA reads TGCAGTGCCACTCAGAGACCGGGACTAAACACTGAAGCTTTCTTT.

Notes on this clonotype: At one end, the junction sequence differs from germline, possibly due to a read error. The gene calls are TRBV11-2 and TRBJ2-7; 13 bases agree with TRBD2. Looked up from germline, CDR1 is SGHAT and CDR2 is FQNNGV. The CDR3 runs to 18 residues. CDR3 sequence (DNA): TGTGCCAGCAGCTCAGATAACAGACTAGCGGGGGGAGACTACGAGCAGTACTTT. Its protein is CASSSDNRLAGGDYEQYF. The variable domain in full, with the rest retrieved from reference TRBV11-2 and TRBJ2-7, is EAGVAQSPRYKIIEKRQSVAFWCNPISGHATLYWYQQILGQGPKLLIQFQNNGVVDDSQLPKDRFSAERLKGVDSTLKIQPAKLEDSAVYLCASSSDNRLAGGDYEQYFGPGTRLTVT.

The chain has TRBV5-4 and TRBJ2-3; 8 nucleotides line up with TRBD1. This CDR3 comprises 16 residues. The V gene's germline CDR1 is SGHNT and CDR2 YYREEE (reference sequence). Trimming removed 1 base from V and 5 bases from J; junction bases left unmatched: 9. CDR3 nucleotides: TGTGCCAGCAGCTTGTGGAGGGACAGGAAACGAGATACGCAGTATTTT. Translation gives CASSLWRDRKRDTQYF.

CDR3 bases: TGTGCCAGCTCACCACGGGCACAGGACGAGCAGTACTTC. Translating gives CASSPRAQDEQYF. This chain links TRBV18 with TRBJ2-7, with a tentative D call TRBD1 (5 bases). There are 13 residues in the CDR3. The V and J ends lost 1 base and 5 bases respectively, with 9 bases between them. Germline V gene data show CDR1 as KGHSH and CDR2 as LQKENI.

The CDR3 sequence is CASSQEGTDFYEQYF. CDR3 nucleotides: TGTGCCAGCAGCCAAGAGGGGACTGACTTCTACGAGCAGTACTTC. This chain uses TRBV3-1 with TRBJ2-7; D might be TRBD2 (6 bases). V shed 0 bases and J shed 3 bases, with 12 bases lying between them. Germline V gene data show CDR1 as LGHDT and CDR2 as YNNKEL (reference sequence). The CDR3 totals 15 residues.

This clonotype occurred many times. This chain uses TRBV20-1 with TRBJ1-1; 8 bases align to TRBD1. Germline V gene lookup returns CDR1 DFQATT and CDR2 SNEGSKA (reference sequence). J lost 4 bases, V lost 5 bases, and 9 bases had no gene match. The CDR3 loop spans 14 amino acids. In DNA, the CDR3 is TGCAGTGCTGTCACAAGGACAGGGCCCACTGAAGCTTTCTTT. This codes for CSAVTRTGPTEAFF.

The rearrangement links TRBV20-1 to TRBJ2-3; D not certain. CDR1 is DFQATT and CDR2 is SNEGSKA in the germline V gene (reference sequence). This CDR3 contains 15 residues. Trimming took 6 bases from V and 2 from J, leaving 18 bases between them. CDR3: CSATGRALITDTQYF. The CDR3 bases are TGCAGTGCCACCGGAAGGGCGTTAATCACAGATACGCAGTATTTT.

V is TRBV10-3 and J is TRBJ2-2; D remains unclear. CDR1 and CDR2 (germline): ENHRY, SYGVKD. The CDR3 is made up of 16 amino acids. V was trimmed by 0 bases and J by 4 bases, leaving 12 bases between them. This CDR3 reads CAISESWLQGTGELFF. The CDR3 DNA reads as TGTGCCATCAGTGAGTCGTGGCTTCAAGGCACCGGGGAGCTGTTTTTT.

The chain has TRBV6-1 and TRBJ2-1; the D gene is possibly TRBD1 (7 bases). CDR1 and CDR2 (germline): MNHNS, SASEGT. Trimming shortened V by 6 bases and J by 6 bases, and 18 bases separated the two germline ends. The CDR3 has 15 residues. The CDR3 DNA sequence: TGTGCCAGCAGCCGCAGGGGGGCGGTGGGCAATGAGCAGTTCTTC. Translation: CASSRRGAVGNEQFF.

Here the CDR3 DNA reads TGCGCCAGCAGCCAAGTCCGAAGGCCTAATTCACCCCTCCACTTT. It specifies CASSQVRRPNSPLHF. The J gene is TRBJ1-6, the V gene TRBV4-3; no clear D gene. V lost 1 base, J lost 6 bases, and 10 bases lay in between. The CDR3 runs to 15 residues. Germline CDR1 is LGHNA and CDR2 is YSLEER.

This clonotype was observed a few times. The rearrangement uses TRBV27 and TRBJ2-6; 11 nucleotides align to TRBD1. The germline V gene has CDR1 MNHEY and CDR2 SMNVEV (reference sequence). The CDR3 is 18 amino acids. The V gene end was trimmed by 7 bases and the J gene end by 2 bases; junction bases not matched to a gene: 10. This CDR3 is CASMRDRGFLPGANVLTF. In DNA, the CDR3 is TGTGCCAGCATGAGGGACAGGGGGTTTCTACCTGGGGCCAACGTCCTGACTTTC.

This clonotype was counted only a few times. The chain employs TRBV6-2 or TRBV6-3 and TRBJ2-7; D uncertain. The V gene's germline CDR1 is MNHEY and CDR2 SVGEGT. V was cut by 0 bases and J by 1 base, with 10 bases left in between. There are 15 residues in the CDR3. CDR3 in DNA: TGTGCCAGCAGTTACTCGGCTACTCCGTCCTACGAGCAGTACTTC. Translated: CASSYSATPSYEQYF.

DNA for the CDR3: TGCGCCAGCAGCTTCTACAGGGGCGTGAACACTGAAGCTTTCTTT. Translation: CASSFYRGVNTEAFF. The chain is built from TRBV5-1 and TRBJ1-1, with 7 bases identical to TRBD1. This CDR3 has 15 amino acids. Germline V CDR1 and CDR2: SGHRS, YFSETQ. With 2 bases clipped from V and 0 bases from J, the junction kept 4 bases outside the gene matches. Supplemented by reference TRBV5-1 and TRBJ1-1, the full variable domain reads KAGVTQTPRYLIKTRGQQVTLSCSPISGHRSVSWYQQTPGQGLQFLFEYFSETQRNKGNFPGRFSGRQFSNSRSEMNVSTLELGDSALYLCASSFYRGVNTEAFFGQGTRLTVV.

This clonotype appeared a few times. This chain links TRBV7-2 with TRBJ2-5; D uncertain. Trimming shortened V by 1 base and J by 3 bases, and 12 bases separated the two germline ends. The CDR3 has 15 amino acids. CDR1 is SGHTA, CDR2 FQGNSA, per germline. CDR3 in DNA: TGTGCCAGCAGCTTAGAGGGTAGGGCAGAAGAGACCCAGTACTTC. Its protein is CASSLEGRAEETQYF.

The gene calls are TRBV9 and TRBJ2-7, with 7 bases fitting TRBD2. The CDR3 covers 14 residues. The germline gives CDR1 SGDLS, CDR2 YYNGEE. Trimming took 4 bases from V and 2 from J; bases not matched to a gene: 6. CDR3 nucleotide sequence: TGTGCCAGCAGCCCCGGACTAGTGCCCTACGAGCAGTACTTC. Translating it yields CASSPGLVPYEQYF.

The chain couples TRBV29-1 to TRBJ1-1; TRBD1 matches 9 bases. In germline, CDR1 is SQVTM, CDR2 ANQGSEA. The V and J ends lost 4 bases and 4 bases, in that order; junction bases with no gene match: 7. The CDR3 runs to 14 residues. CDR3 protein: CSVGWGTGTTEAFF. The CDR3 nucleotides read TGCAGCGTTGGCTGGGGGACAGGGACCACTGAAGCTTTCTTT.